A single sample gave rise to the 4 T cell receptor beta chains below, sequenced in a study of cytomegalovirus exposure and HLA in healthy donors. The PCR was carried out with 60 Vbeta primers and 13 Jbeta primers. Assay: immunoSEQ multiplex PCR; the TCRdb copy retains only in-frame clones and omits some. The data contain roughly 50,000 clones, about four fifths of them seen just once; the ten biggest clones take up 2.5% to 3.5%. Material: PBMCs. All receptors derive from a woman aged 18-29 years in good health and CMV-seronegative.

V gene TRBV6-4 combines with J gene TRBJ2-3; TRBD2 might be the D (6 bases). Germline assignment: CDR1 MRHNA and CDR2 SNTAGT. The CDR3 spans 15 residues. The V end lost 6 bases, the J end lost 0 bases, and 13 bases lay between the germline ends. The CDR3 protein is CASSPYGTSTDTQYF. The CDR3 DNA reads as TGTGCCAGCAGCCCCTATGGGACTAGCACAGATACGCAGTATTTT.

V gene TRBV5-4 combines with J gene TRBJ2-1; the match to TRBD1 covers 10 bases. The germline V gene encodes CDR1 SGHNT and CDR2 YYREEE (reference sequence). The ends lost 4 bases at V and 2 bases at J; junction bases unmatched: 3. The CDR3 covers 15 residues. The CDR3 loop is CASSVDRGAYNEQFF. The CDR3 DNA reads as TGTGCCAGCAGCGTGGACAGGGGGGCCTACAATGAGCAGTTCTTC.

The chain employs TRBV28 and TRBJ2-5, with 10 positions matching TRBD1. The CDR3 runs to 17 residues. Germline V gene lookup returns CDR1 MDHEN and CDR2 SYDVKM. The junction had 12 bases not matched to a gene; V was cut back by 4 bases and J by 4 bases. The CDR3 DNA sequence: TGTGCCAGCAGTTCTATCCCGGGACAGGGGAGGGTAGAGACCCAGTACTTC. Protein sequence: CASSSIPGQGRVETQYF.

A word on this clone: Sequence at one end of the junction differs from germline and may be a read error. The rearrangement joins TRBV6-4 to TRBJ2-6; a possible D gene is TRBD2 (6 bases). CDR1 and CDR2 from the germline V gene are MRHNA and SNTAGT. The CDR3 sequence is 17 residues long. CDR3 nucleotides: TGTGCCAGCAGTGACTCGACTAGTAGCTCTGGGGCCAACGGCCTGACTTTC. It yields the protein CASSDSTSSSGANGLTF.